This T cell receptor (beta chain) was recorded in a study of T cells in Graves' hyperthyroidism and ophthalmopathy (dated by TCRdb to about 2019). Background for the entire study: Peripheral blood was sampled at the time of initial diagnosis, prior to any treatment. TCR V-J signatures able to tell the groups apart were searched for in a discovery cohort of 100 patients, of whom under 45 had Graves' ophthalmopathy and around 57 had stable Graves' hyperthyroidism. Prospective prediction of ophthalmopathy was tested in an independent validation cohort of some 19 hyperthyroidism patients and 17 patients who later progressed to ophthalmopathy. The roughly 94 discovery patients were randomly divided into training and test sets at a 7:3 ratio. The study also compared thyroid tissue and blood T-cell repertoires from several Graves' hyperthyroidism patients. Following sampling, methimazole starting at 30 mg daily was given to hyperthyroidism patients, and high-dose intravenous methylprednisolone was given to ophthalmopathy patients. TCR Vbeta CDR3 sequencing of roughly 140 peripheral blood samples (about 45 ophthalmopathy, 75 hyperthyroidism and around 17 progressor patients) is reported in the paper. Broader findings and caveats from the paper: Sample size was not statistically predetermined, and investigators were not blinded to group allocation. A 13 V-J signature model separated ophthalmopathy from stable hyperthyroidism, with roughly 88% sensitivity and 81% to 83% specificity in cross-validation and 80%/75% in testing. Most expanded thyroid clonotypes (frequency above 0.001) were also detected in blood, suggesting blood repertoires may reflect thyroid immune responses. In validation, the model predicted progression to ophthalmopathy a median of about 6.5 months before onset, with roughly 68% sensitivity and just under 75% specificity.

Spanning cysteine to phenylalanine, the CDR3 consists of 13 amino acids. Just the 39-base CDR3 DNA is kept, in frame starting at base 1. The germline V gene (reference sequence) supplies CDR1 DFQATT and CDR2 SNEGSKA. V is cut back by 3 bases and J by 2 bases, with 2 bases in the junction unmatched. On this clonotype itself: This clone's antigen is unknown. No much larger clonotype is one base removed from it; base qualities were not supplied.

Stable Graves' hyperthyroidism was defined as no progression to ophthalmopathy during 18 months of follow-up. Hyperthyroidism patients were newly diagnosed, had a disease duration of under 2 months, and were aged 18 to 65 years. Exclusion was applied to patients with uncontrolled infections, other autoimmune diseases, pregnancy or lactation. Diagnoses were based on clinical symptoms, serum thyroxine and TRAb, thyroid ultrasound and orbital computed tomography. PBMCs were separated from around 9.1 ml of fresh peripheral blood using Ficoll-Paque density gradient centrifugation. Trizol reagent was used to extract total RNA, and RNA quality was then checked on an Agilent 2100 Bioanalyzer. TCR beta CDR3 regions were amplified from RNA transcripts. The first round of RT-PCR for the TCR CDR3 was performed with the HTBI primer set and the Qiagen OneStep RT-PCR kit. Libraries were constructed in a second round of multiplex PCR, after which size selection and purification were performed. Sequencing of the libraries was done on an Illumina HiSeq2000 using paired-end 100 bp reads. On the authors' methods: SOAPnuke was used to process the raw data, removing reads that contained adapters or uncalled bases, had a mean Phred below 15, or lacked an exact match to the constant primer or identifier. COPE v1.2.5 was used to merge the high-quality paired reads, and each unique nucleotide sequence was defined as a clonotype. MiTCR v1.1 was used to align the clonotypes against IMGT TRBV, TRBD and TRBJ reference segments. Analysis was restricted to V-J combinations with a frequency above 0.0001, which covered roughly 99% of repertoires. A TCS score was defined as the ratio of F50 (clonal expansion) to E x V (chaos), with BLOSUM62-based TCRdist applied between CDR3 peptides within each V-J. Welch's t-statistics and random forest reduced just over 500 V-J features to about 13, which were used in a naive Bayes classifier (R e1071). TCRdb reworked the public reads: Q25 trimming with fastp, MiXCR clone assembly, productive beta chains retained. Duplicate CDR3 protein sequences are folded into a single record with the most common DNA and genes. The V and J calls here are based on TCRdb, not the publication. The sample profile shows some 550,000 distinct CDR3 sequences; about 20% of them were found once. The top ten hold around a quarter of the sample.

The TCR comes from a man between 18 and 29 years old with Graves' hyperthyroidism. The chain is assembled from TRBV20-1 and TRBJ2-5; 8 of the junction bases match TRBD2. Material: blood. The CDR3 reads CSASQREQETQYF. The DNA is TGCAGTGCTAGCCAGCGGGAGCAAGAGACCCAGTACTTC.